The T cell receptor beta chain described here comes from a study of shared clonotypes between healthy human individuals. Trimming took 3 bases from V and 7 from J, leaving 18 bases between them. Germline V gene lookup returns CDR1 ENHRY and CDR2 SYGVKD. CDR3 size: 16 residues. Sequenced by immunoSEQ multiplex PCR; TCRdb stores in-frame clones only, minus some. The sample yields roughly 2.6 million clones, approximately 92% seen once. Specimen: naive CD4+ T cells sorted from blood. Subset in this sample: CD45RA+ positively selected. The chain uses TRBV10-3 and TRBJ1-4; D is possibly TRBD1 (5 bases). The receptor's source is a man between 18 and 29 years old in good health. The CDR3 DNA reads TGTGCCATCAGTGAAGGGCGGGGGGGAGGACGTGAAAAACTGTTTTTT. It yields the protein CAISEGRGGGREKLFF.